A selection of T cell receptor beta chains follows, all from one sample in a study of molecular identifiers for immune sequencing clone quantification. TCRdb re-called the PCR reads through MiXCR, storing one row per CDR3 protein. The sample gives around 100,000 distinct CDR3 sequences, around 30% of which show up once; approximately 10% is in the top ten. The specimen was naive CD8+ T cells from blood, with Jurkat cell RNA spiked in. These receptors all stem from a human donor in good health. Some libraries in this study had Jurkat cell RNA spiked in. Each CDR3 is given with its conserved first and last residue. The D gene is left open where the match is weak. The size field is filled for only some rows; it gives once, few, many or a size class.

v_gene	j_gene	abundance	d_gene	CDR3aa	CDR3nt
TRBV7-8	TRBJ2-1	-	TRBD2	CASSPARNPLAGVFNEQFF	TGTGCCAGCAGCCCAGCCAGAAACCCACTAGCGGGAGTTTTCAATGAGCAGTTCTTC
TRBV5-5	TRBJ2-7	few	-	CASSLEETYREQYF	TGTGCCAGCAGCTTGGAAGAGACCTACAGGGAGCAGTACTTC
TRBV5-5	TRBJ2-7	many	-	CASSTDPFSYEQYF	TGTGCCAGCAGCACTGACCCCTTCTCCTACGAGCAGTACTTC
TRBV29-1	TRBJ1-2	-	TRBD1	CSVEGRGGGVKGYTF	TGCAGCGTTGAAGGTAGAGGGGGCGGGGTCAAGGGCTACACCTTC
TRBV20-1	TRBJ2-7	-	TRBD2	CSAPLGLGDYELYF	TGCAGTGCCCCGTTGGGACTAGGCGACTACGAGCTGTACTTC
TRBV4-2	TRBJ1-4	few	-	CASSLGAWGTNEKLFF	TGTGCCAGCAGCCTAGGGGCATGGGGGACTAATGAAAAACTGTTTTTT
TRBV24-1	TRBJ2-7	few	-	CATSDSQYAYEQYF	TGTGCCACCAGTGATTCTCAGTATGCCTACGAGCAGTACTTC
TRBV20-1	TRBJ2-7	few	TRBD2	CSASYRDRLTSGRYEQYF	TGCAGTGCTTCATACCGGGACAGGTTGACTAGCGGGAGATACGAGCAGTACTTC
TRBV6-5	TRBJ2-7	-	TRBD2	CASSYGTGGYEQYF	TGTGCCAGTAGTTACGGGACGGGGGGCTACGAGCAGTACTTC
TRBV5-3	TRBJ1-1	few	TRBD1	CASTPPGGSTEAFF	TGTGCCAGCACCCCCCCAGGGGGAAGCACTGAAGCTTTCTTT
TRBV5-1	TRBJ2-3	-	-	CASSLEGPYSSNQPQYF	TGCGCCAGCAGCTTGGAGGGGCCCTACTCGAGCAATCAGCCCCAGTATTTT
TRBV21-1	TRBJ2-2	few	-	CASSKERLTGELFF	TGTGCCAGCAGCAAAGAGCGACTCACCGGGGAGCTGTTTTTT
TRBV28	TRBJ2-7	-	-	CASSFFRADEQYF	TGTGCCAGCAGTTTCTTCAGGGCTGACGAGCAGTACTTC
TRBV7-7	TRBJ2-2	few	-	CASSPRTGMAGELFF	TGTGCCAGCAGCCCCCGGACGGGGATGGCCGGGGAGCTGTTTTTT
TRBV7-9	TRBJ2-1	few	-	CASSLIETEQFF	TGTGCCAGCAGCTTAATCGAAACTGAGCAGTTCTTC
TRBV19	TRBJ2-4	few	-	CASSLRRAKNIQYF	TGTGCCAGTAGTCTCCGAAGGGCCAAAAACATTCAGTACTTC
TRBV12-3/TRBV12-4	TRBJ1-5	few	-	CASSFSGASGQPQHF	TGTGCCAGCAGTTTTTCGGGGGCCTCCGGGCAGCCCCAGCATTTT
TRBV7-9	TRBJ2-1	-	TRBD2	CASSPRTSGIPAYNEQFF	TGTGCCAGCAGCCCGCGGACTAGCGGGATTCCGGCTTACAATGAGCAGTTCTTC
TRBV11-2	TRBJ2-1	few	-	CASSLGIVRDYNEQFF	TGTGCCAGCAGCTTAGGAATAGTTAGGGACTACAATGAGCAGTTCTTC
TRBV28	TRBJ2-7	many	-	CASATLGIFYEQYF	TGTGCCAGCGCCACCCTAGGGATCTTCTACGAGCAGTACTTC
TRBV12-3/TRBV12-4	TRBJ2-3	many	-	CASSGPDTQYF	TGTGCCAGCAGTGGTCCAGATACGCAGTATTTT
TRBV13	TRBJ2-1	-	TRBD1	CASSFEGQGSYNEQFF	TGTGCCAGCAGCTTTGAGGGACAGGGGTCCTACAATGAGCAGTTCTTC
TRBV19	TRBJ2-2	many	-	CASRWAGVGTGELFF	TGTGCCAGTAGATGGGCAGGGGTTGGCACCGGGGAGCTGTTTTTT
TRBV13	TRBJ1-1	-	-	CASSSETANMNTEAFF	TGTGCCAGCAGCTCTGAAACAGCTAACATGAACACTGAAGCTTTCTTT
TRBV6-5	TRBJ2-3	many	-	CASSYPHSTDTQYF	TGTGCCAGCAGTTACCCCCATTCCACAGATACGCAGTATTTT
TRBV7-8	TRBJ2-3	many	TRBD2	CAVTNGGLVLDTQYF	TGTGCCGTCACAAACGGGGGACTAGTTTTAGATACGCAGTATTTT
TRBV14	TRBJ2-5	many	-	CASSQVASPETQYF	TGTGCCAGCAGCCAAGTAGCTAGCCCGGAGACCCAGTACTTC
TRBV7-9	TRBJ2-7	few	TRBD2	CASSLPEREREQYF	TGTGCCAGCAGCCTCCCCGAGCGGGAACGCGAGCAGTACTTC
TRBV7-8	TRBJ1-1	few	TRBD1	CASSPRQGLNTEAFF	TGTGCCAGCAGCCCGCGACAGGGGCTGAACACTGAAGCTTTCTTT
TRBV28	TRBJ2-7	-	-	CASSFPRKYEQYF	TGTGCCAGCAGTTTCCCCAGGAAATACGAGCAGTACTTC
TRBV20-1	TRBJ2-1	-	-	CSARALLTARSYNEQFF	TGCAGTGCCCGGGCCCTCCTGACAGCCCGCTCCTACAATGAGCAGTTCTTC
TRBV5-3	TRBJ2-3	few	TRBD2	CASSLSSGGITDTQYF	TGTGCCAGCAGCTTGTCTAGCGGGGGAATCACAGATACGCAGTATTTT
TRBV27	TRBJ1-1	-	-	CASSLFLGLTSEAFF	TGTGCCAGCAGTTTATTTCTGGGTCTAACGTCAGAAGCTTTCTTT
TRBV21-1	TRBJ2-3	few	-	CASSPSRERATDTQYF	TGTGCCAGCAGCCCGTCCCGGGAGAGGGCCACAGATACGCAGTATTTT
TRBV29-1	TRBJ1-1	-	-	CSVVTPLNTEAFF	TGCAGCGTTGTTACACCTTTGAACACTGAAGCTTTCTTC
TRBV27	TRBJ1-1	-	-	CASSYGSQPNTEAFF	TGTGCCAGCAGTTATGGCAGCCAACCGAACACTGAAGCTTTCTTT
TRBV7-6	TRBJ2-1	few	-	CASSFRQGPYNEQFF	TGTGCCAGCAGCTTTCGGCAGGGCCCCTACAATGAGCAGTTCTTC
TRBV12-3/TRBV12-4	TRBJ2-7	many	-	CASSSGTLYEQYF	TGTGCCAGCAGCTCCGGGACACTCTACGAGCAGTACTTC
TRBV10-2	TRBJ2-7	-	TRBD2	CASSGGLASYEQYF	TGCGCCAGCAGTGGGGGACTAGCCTCCTACGAGCAGTACTTC
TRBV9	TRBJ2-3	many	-	CASSVADSGATDTQYF	TGTGCCAGCAGCGTAGCAGATAGCGGAGCCACAGATACGCAGTATTTT
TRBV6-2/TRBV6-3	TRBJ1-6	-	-	CATRDLGNSPLHF	TGTGCCACCCGGGACCTGGGAAATTCACCCCTCCACTTT
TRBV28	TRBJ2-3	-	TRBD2	CASSFSSGSADTQYF	TGTGCCAGCAGTTTTTCGAGCGGGAGCGCAGATACGCAGTATTTT